One sample yielded the 19 T cell receptor beta chains listed below, sequenced in a study of cytomegalovirus exposure and HLA in healthy donors. The repertoire was sequenced with immunoSEQ multiplex PCR; TCRdb's copy has only in-frame clones and lacks some. This table holds under 400,000 clones, 88% found once. Material for sequencing was PBMCs. Receptor source: a man aged 25-45 years in good health and CMV-seronegative.

The chain carries TRBV11-2 and TRBJ1-5; D ambiguous. Germline values: CDR1 SGHAT, CDR2 FQNNGV. The CDR3 sequence is 12 residues long. V was clipped by 5 bases and J by 7 bases, with 9 bases between them. For the CDR3, the DNA is TGTGCCAGCAGCCCCACGGGGCAGCCCCAGCATTTT. This translates into CASSPTGQPQHF.

The chain links TRBV30 to TRBJ1-2; the D gene is possibly TRBD1 (5 bases). The germline V gene encodes CDR1 GTSNPN and CDR2 SVGIG (reference sequence). The CDR3 loop spans 17 amino acids. The V end was cut by 2 bases, the J end by 0 bases, with 19 bases between. The CDR3, as DNA: TGTGCCTGGAGTCAGTTACAGGTGCTAGTTACTAACTATGGCTACACCTTC. This encodes CAWSQLQVLVTNYGYTF.

This sequence joins TRBV29-1 and TRBJ2-7; the match to TRBD2 covers 7 bases. This CDR3 region has 11 residues. The ends lost 2 bases at V and 12 bases at J; junction bases unmatched: 7. The germline V gene encodes CDR1 SQVTM and CDR2 ANQGSEA. CDR3 DNA sequence: TGCAGCGTTGAAAAGGGGACTAACTTGTACTTC. This sequence encodes CSVEKGTNLYF.

The chain employs TRBV27 and TRBJ2-1; 14 bases align to TRBD2. CDR3 length: 19 amino acids. V lost 5 bases, J lost 12 bases, and 21 bases stayed unmatched. CDR1 MNHEY and CDR2 SMNVEV come from the germline V gene (reference sequence). The CDR3 coding sequence is TGTGCCAGCAGTGCCCTTAAGCTATTTGGGACTAGCGGGGGACCGGGGCAGTTCTTC. This codes for CASSALKLFGTSGGPGQFF.

This chain connects TRBV5-6 to TRBJ2-3; tentatively, D is TRBD1 (6 bases). Per germline, CDR1 SGHDT and CDR2 YYEEEE. V dropped 0 bases and J dropped 0 bases, with 8 bases sitting between them. The CDR3 totals 15 residues. This CDR3 reads CASSLGGGSTDTQYF. In DNA, the CDR3 is TGTGCCAGCAGCTTGGGAGGGGGTAGCACAGATACGCAGTATTTT.

The V and J genes are TRBV7-9 and TRBJ2-7, with D hard to call. The CDR3 has 12 residues. Between the trimmed V and J ends, which lost 2 bases and 3 bases, there was a span of 5 bases. CDR1 SEHNR and CDR2 FQNEAQ come from the germline V gene (reference sequence). CDR3 loop: CASSLSLYEQYF. The CDR3 nucleotides read TGTGCCAGCAGCTTATCCCTCTACGAGCAGTACTTC.

V is TRBV5-6 and J is TRBJ1-2; D is uncertain. The germline gives CDR1 SGHDT, CDR2 YYEEEE. This CDR3 has 13 amino acids. V lost 1 base, J lost 5 bases, and 9 bases lay in between. The CDR3 is CASSLRVTYGYTF. CDR3 DNA: TGTGCCAGCAGCTTGCGGGTTACATATGGCTACACCTTC.

The rearrangement joins TRBV7-6 to TRBJ2-5; a weak D match, TRBD1 (6 bases). Trimming cost V 5 bases and J 2 bases, with 15 bases left between them. Germline assignment: CDR1 SGHVS and CDR2 FNYEAQ. This CDR3 has 15 amino acids. The chain's CDR3 is CASSPAETGQETQYF. CDR3 nucleotides: TGTGCCAGCAGCCCAGCGGAAACAGGGCAAGAGACCCAGTACTTC.

This chain links TRBV9 with TRBJ2-1; 8 nucleotides match TRBD1. The germline CDR1 and CDR2 sequences are SGDLS and YYNGEE. CDR3 length: 15 amino acids. The J segment lost 6 bases and the V segment lost 4 bases, leaving 9 bases of the junction unmatched. CDR3 DNA sequence: TGTGCCAGCAGCTTCAGGGGGCGCGATTTCAATGAGCAGTTCTTC. Translation: CASSFRGRDFNEQFF.

This clone was found a few times. The chain uses TRBV13 and TRBJ2-7; TRBD1 matches at 10 bases. The V gene's germline CDR1 is PRHDT and CDR2 FYEKMQ (reference sequence). The CDR3 consists of 21 residues. The trim removed 8 bases at V and 1 base at J, leaving 26 bases unmatched. For the CDR3, the DNA is TGTGCCAGCTACCAGGCAGACGACATTGTGGACAGGGGGAATCCTTCCTACGAGCAGTACTTC. Its protein is CASYQADDIVDRGNPSYEQYF. Supplemented by reference TRBV13 and TRBJ2-7, the full variable domain reads AAGVIQSPRHLIKEKRETATLKCYPIPRHDTVYWYQQGPGQDPQFLISFYEKMQSDKGSIPDRFSAQQFSDYHSELNMSSLELGDSALYFCASYQADDIVDRGNPSYEQYFGPGTRLTVT.

This sequence joins TRBV6-4 and TRBJ1-1; 8 bases line up with TRBD1. With V trimmed by 6 bases and J by 3 bases, 6 bases remained unmatched. This CDR3 comprises 14 residues. In germline, CDR1 is MRHNA, CDR2 SNTAGT. The CDR3 sequence is CASRAGTGDTEAFF. The CDR3 DNA reads as TGTGCCAGCAGAGCGGGGACAGGTGACACTGAAGCTTTCTTT.

The genes are TRBV13 and TRBJ2-3; no definite D call. V lost 0 bases, J lost 7 bases, and 5 bases lay in between. Germline V lookup: CDR1 PRHDT, CDR2 FYEKMQ (reference sequence). The CDR3 length is 12 residues. The DNA of the CDR3 is TGTGCCAGCAGCTTAGGCTTGTATACGCAGTATTTT. Translating it yields CASSLGLYTQYF.

This chain links TRBV2 with TRBJ2-1, with 7 bases lining up with TRBD2. J was trimmed by 7 bases and V by 1 base; bases with no gene match: 7. The CDR3 runs 15 residues. Looked up from germline, CDR1 is SNHLY and CDR2 is FYNNEI. The CDR3: CASSEGSSGLNEQFF. The CDR3 coding sequence is TGTGCCAGCAGTGAAGGGTCTAGCGGCCTTAATGAGCAGTTCTTC.

The chain is built from TRBV11-2 and TRBJ2-3; no definite D call. The CDR3 has 13 amino acids. Trimming pared 5 bases from V and 8 bases from J, leaving 14 bases between. Germline V gene sequence: CDR1 SGHAT, CDR2 FQNNGV. The DNA of the CDR3 is TGTGCCAGCAGCCTAACACGGCCGGGTACGCAGTATTTT. Translation gives CASSLTRPGTQYF.

This clone showed up just a few times. The chain links TRBV25-1 to TRBJ1-2; no firm D call. Germline V gene data show CDR1 as MGHDK and CDR2 as SYGVNS. This CDR3 region has 14 residues. V was cut by 0 bases and J by 8 bases, with 13 bases left in between. The CDR3 sequence: CASSEYRTVTGYTF. The CDR3 nucleotides read TGTGCCAGCAGTGAATATCGCACAGTTACAGGCTACACCTTC.

The chain carries TRBV6-6 and TRBJ2-1; 10 bases are a match to TRBD2. The CDR3 spans 16 residues. V gave up 6 bases and J gave up 4 bases; unmatched junction bases: 9. From germline, CDR1 is MNHNY and CDR2 SVGAGI (reference sequence). The DNA of the CDR3 is TGTGCCAGCAGCGACGCCACTAGCGGGGTATACAATGAGCAGTTCTTC. This codes for CASSDATSGVYNEQFF.

The J gene is TRBJ2-2, the V gene TRBV5-1; D may be TRBD2 (7 bases). From germline, CDR1 is SGHRS and CDR2 YFSETQ. CDR3 length: 13 amino acids. The V end lost 4 bases, the J end lost 6 bases, and 10 bases lay between the germline ends. The CDR3, as DNA: TGCGCCAGCAGCGAAGGGGGGGCCGGGGAGCTGTTTTTT. It is translated as CASSEGGAGELFF.

A remark on this clone: The junction departs from the called germline gene at one end, perhaps through a read error. This chain links TRBV5-4 with TRBJ2-5; TRBD2 agrees at 9 bases. CDR3 length: 14 amino acids. Germline V gene sequence: CDR1 SGHNT, CDR2 YYREEE (reference sequence). This CDR3 reads CASSYERRPSGDHF. The CDR3 region has the DNA TGTGCCAGCAGCTATGAACGGAGGCCTAGCGGGGACCACTTC.

The rearrangement uses TRBV6-5 and TRBJ1-2, with D perhaps TRBD1 (5 bases). Germline V lookup: CDR1 MNHEY, CDR2 SVGAGI. V lost 7 bases and J 8 bases, leaving 17 bases between the germline ends. The CDR3 is made up of 13 amino acids. The CDR3 region is CASTTVGGSGYTF. The CDR3 DNA is TGTGCCAGCACCACAGTGGGGGGATCGGGCTACACCTTC.